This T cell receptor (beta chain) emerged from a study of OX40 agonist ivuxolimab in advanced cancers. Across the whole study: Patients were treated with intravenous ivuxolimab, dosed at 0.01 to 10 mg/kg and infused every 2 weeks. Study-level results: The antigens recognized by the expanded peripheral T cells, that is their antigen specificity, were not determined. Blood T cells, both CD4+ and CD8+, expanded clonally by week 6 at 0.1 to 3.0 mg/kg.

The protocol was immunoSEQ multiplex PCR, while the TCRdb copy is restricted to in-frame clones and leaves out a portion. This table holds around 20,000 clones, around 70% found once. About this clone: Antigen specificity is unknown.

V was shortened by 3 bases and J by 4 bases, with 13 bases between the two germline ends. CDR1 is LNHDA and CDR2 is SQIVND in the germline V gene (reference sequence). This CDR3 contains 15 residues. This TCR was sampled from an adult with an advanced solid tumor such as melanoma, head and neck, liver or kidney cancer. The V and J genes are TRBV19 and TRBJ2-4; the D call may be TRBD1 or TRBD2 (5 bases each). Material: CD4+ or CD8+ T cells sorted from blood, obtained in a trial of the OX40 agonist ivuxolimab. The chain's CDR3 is CASSITGGPKNIQYF. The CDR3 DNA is TGTGCCAGTAGTATCACAGGAGGCCCGAAAAACATTCAGTACTTC.